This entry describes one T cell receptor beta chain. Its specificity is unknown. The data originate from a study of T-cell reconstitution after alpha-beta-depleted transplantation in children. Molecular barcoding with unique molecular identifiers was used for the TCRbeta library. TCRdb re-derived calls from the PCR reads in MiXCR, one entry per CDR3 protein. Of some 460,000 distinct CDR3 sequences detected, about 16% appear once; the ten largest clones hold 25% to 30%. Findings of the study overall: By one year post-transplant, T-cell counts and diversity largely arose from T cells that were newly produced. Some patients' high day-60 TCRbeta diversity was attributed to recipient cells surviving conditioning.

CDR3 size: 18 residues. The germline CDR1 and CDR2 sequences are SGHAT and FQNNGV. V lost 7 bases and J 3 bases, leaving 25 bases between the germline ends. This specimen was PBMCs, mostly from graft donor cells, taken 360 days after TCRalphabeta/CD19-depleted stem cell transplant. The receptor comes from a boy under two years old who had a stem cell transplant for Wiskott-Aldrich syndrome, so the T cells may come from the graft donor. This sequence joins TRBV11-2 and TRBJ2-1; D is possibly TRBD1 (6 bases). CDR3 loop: CASTLRVQGPTNYNEQFF. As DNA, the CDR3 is TGTGCCAGCACCCTAAGAGTACAGGGACCCACCAACTACAATGAGCAGTTCTTC.